This T cell receptor beta chain was obtained from a study of T cell responses to AZD1222 COVID-19 vaccine. Study-wide points: Donors were largely white British and mainly female; clonal diversity was possibly underestimated. Sampling captured repertoires only after the peak T cell response. Spike-specific TCR breadth rose after two AZD1222 doses, and depth rose as well. Spike-wide vaccine-associated CD4 TCRs dominated at 160-218 and 743-854.

Data came from immunoSEQ multiplex PCR; TCRdb stores just in-frame clones and leaves some out. This table holds approximately 120,000 clones, 80% to 95% found once. This CDR3 has 15 residues. The germline V gene has CDR1 SGHTS and CDR2 YDEGEE. J lost 6 bases, V lost 0 bases, and 5 bases had no gene match. With regard to this clone: Its antigen is not identified.

Sequencing used peripheral blood, obtained on day 0 of AZD1222 vaccination. The sequence was collected from an adult in good health. The chain recombines TRBV5-8 with TRBJ1-5; 8 nucleotides agree with TRBD1. CDR3 in amino acids: CASSLGRTGSQPQHF. CDR3 bases: TGTGCCAGCAGCTTGGGTAGGACAGGGTCTCAGCCCCAGCATTTT.